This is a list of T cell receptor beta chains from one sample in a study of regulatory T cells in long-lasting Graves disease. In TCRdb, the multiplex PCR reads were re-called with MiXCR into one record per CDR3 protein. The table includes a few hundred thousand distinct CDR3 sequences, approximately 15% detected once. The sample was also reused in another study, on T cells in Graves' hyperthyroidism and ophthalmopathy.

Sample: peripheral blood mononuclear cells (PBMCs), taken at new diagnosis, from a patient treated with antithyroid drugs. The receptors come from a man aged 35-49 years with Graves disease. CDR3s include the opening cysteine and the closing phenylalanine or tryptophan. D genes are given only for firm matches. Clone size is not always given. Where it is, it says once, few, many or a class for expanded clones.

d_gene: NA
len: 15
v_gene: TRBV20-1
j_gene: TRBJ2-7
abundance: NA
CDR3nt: TGCAGTGCTAGACGATCCGGGGGCCTCTCCTACGAGCAGTACTTC
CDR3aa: CSARRSGGLSYEQYF

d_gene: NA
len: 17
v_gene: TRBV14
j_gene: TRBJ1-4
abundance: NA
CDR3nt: TGTGCCAGCAGCCAAGGCCGGCTTGGGACTCTCCCTGAAAAACTGTTTTTT
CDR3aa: CASSQGRLGTLPEKLFF

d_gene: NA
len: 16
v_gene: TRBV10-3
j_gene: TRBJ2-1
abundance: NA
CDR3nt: TGTACCATCGCTGGGCAGGGCGGATTCTCCTACAATGAGCAGTTCTTC
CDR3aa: CTIAGQGGFSYNEQFF

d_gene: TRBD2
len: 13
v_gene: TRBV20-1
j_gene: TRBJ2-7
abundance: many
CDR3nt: TGCAGTGCTAAGACTAGCGAGCTCTACGAGCAGTACTTC
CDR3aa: CSAKTSELYEQYF

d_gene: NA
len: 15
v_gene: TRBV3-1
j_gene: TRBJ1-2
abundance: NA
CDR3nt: TGTGCCAGCAGCCAAGACGCAGGGCGGGATGGCGGCTACACCTTC
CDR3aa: CASSQDAGRDGGYTF

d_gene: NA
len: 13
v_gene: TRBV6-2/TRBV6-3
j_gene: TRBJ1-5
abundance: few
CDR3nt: TGTGCCAGCAGTTACGCCCTCAATCAGCCCCAGCATTTT
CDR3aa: CASSYALNQPQHF

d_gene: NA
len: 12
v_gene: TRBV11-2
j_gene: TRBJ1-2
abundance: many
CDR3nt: TGTGCCAGCAGCTCTGAGACACTTGGCTACACCTTC
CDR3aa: CASSSETLGYTF

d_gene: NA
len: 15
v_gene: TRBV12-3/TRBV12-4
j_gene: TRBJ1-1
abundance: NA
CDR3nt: TGTGCCAGCAGTCCGAGAAACGGACCCAACACTGAAGCTTTCTTT
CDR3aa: CASSPRNGPNTEAFF

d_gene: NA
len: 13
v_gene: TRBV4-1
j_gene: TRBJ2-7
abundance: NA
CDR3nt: TGCGCCAGCAGCCAAGTCGTACGAACAGGGCAGTACTTC
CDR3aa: CASSQVVRTGQYF

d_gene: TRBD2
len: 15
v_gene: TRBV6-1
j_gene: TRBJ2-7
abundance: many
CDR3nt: TGTGCCAGCAGTGAAGCAGCCAGCGGGGTCCACGAGCAGTACTTC
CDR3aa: CASSEAASGVHEQYF

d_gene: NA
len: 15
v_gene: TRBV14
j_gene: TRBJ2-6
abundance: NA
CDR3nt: TGTGCCAGCGAACAGGGCAACTCTGGGGCCAACGTCCTGACTTTC
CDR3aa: CASEQGNSGANVLTF

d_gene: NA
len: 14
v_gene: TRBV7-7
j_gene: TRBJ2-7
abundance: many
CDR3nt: TGTGCCAGCAGCCGTGTACAGGGTTCGGGGGAGCGGTACTTC
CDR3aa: CASSRVQGSGERYF

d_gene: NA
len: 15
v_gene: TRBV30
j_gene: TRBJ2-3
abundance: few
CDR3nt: TGTGCCTGGAACACAGGGATTCTGGGTACAGATACGCAGTATTTT
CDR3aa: CAWNTGILGTDTQYF

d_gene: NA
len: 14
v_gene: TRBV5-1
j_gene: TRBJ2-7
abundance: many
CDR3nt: TGCGCCAGCAGCTTGCGGGGTACCACCTACGAGCAGTACTTC
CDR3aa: CASSLRGTTYEQYF

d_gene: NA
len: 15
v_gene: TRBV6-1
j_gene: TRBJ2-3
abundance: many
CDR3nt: TGTGCCAGCAGTCACGGAACTAGACGGGCAGATACGCAGTATTTT
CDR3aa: CASSHGTRRADTQYF

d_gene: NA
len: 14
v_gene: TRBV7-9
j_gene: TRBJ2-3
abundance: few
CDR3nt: TGTGCCAGCAGCTGGGGGCTAGCCACAGATACGCAGTATTTT
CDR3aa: CASSWGLATDTQYF

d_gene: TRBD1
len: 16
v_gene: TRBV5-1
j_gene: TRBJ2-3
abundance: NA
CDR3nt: TGCGCCAGCAGCTTGGTGACAGGGGCTTTCACAGATACGCAGTATTTT
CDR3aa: CASSLVTGAFTDTQYF

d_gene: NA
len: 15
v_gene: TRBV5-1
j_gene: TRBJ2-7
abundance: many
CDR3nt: TGCGCCAGCAGCTTGGGCAGGGGCCACTCCTACGAGCAGTACTTC
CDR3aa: CASSLGRGHSYEQYF

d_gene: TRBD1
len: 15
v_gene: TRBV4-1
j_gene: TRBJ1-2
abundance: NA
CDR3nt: TGCGCCAGCAGCCATTACAGGGGCCGGGATTATGGCTACACCTTC
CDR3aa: CASSHYRGRDYGYTF

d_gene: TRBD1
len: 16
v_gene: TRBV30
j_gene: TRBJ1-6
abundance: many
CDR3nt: TGTGCCTGGAGTGTACTGGGACAGCTCTATAATTCACCCCTCCACTTT
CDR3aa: CAWSVLGQLYNSPLHF

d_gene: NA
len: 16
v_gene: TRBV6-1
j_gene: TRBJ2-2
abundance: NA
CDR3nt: TGTGCCAGCAGTGACCCGCCGGCAGCGAACACCGGGGAGCTGTTTTTT
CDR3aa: CASSDPPAANTGELFF

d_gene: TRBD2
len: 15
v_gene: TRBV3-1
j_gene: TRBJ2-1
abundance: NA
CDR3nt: TGTGTCCGCAGCCAGGGACTAGGCCCTCTGAATGAGCAGTTCTTC
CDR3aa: CVRSQGLGPLNEQFF

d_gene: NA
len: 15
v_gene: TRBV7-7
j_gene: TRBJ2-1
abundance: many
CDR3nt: TGTGCTAGCAGCCGAACCCGGGACCGACTTAATGAGCAGTTCTTC
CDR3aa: CASSRTRDRLNEQFF